One sample yielded the 17 T cell receptor beta chains listed below, sequenced in a study of response to subunit inactivated influenza vaccine. Via MiXCR, TCRdb re-called the RT-PCR reads, giving one row per CDR3 protein. This sample has under 200,000 distinct CDR3 sequences, with around 10% found just once. The source was CD8+ T cells sorted from PBMCs, collected about 23 months after vaccination. Every receptor here comes from a man aged 50 to 75 who received an inactivated influenza vaccine.

Concerning this clonotype: In this CDR3 the conserved last residue, phenylalanine or tryptophan, is missing, so a read error is likely. The chain is built from TRBV11-2 and TRBJ2-7; TRBD1 matches 8 bases. This CDR3 is 17 amino acids long. Germline assignment: CDR1 SGHAT and CDR2 FQNNGV. V was pared by 4 bases and J by 2 bases, with 13 bases of the junction left unmatched. CDR3 sequence reads: CASSSTEWDRIPYEQYS. The CDR3 DNA follows: TGTGCCAGCAGCTCCACTGAATGGGACAGGATACCCTACGAGCAGTACTCC.

This clonotype has just a few counts. The CDR3 DNA reads as TGTGCCACCCTCCACGCGGGGGCGACGACAGATACGCAGTATTTT. Translated, it gives CATLHAGATTDTQYF. This chain links TRBV25-1 with TRBJ2-3; maybe TRBD2 (7 bases). Germline loops: CDR1 MGHDK, CDR2 SYGVNS. The CDR3 is 15 amino acids. V was trimmed by 10 bases and J by 3 bases, leaving 20 bases between them.

This clonotype was detected only once. This chain uses TRBV6-2 or TRBV6-3 with TRBJ2-7; tentative D call: TRBD2 (5 bases). V gave up 4 bases and J gave up 2 bases, with 15 bases separating them. The CDR3 covers 15 residues. CDR1 and CDR2 from the germline V gene are MNHEY and SVGEGT. The CDR3 bases are TGTGCCAGCAGTTTCCAACGGGGATCCCCCTACGAGCAGTACTTC. Translation: CASSFQRGSPYEQYF.

This clonotype was detected a few times. The chain links TRBV10-2 to TRBJ2-2; 8 nucleotides align to TRBD2. From germline, CDR1 is WSHSY and CDR2 SAAADI. V dropped 8 bases and J dropped 4; count of bases not matched to a gene: 6. CDR3 length: 14 residues. The CDR3 spells CASSAGGGTGELFF. CDR3 bases: TGCGCCAGCTCGGCGGGGGGAGGCACCGGGGAGCTGTTTTTT.

This clonotype was recorded at least ten times. The chain has TRBV25-1 and TRBJ2-7; possibly TRBD2 for D (5 bases). The CDR3 sequence is 11 residues long. Germline V gene lookup returns CDR1 MGHDK and CDR2 SYGVNS. V was shortened by 6 bases and J by 6 bases, with 9 bases between the two germline ends. The CDR3: CASRAGSEQYF. The DNA for the CDR3 is TGTGCCAGCAGGGCGGGTAGCGAGCAGTACTTC.

This clonotype was seen only a few times. This chain connects TRBV28 to TRBJ2-3; D ambiguous. From germline, CDR1 is MDHEN and CDR2 SYDVKM. The CDR3 length is 12 residues. V was clipped by 5 bases and J by 3 bases, with 6 bases between them. The CDR3 bases are TGTGCCAGCAGTCCAAGGACAGATACGCAGTATTTT. It yields the protein CASSPRTDTQYF.

This clonotype has more than one count but fewer than ten. The junction differs from germline at one of its ends, possibly a read error. The genes are TRBV28 and TRBJ2-7; D is unclear. Germline V gene sequence: CDR1 MDHEN, CDR2 SYDVKM. This CDR3 has 15 amino acids. CDR3 DNA sequence: TGTGCCAGCAGCCCCGTGATGGTGGGTCCCTACGGGCAGTACTTC. As protein: CASSPVMVGPYGQYF.

This clonotype was recorded once. The rearrangement links TRBV20-1 to TRBJ2-7, with D tentatively TRBD1 or TRBD2 (5 bases each). The CDR3 loop spans 15 amino acids. Trimming took off 1 base at V and 4 bases at J, with 17 bases between the two ends. Germline V gene sequence: CDR1 DFQATT, CDR2 SNEGSKA (reference sequence). Here the CDR3 DNA reads TGCAGTGCTAGAGCCAGGGAGAACCCCTCTTACGAGCAGTACTTC. Translation gives CSARARENPSYEQYF.

This clonotype appeared a few times. V and J are TRBV27 and TRBJ2-7, with TRBD2 matching 7 bases. Germline-derived CDR1 and CDR2 are MNHEY and SMNVEV (reference sequence). This CDR3 region has 13 residues. V gave up 4 bases and J gave up 6 bases; unmatched junction bases: 6. CDR3 in amino acids: CASSYPASGEQYF. DNA of the CDR3: TGTGCCAGCAGTTACCCGGCTAGCGGCGAGCAGTACTTC.

This clonotype has just a few counts. The V gene is TRBV12-3 or TRBV12-4, the J gene TRBJ2-1; 13 bases agree with TRBD2. V lost 5 bases and J lost 4; bases outside the gene matches: 11. The CDR3 sequence is 18 residues long. CDR3 coding DNA: TGTGCCAGCAGTCCCGATACTAGCGGGGGGGCCTCGTACAATGAGCAGTTCTTC. It translates to CASSPDTSGGASYNEQFF.

The CDR3, as DNA: TGTGCCAGCAGTTATGTAGCGGGCTCCTACAATGAGCAGTTCTTC. This encodes CASSYVAGSYNEQFF. This chain connects TRBV6-5 to TRBJ2-1; 7 bases line up with TRBD2. The length of the CDR3 is 15 residues. CDR1 and CDR2 (germline): MNHEY, SVGAGI. The junction had 2 bases not matched to a gene; V was cut back by 3 bases and J by 0 bases.

Many counts were recorded for this clonotype. The rearrangement joins TRBV29-1 to TRBJ1-2; D unresolved. Germline V lookup: CDR1 SQVTM, CDR2 ANQGSEA. V lost 5 bases and J 4 bases, leaving 17 bases between the germline ends. The CDR3 contains 14 residues. The CDR3 region is CSVPFSGYGYGYTF. The DNA for the CDR3 is TGCAGCGTTCCTTTTTCGGGATACGGCTATGGCTACACCTTC. The variable domain in full, with the rest retrieved from reference TRBV29-1 and TRBJ1-2, is SAVISQKPSRDICQRGTSLTIQCQVDSQVTMMFWYRQQPGQSLTLIATANQGSEATYESGFVIDKFPISRPNLTFSTLTVSNMSPEDSSIYLCSVPFSGYGYGYTFGSGTRLTVV.

The chain couples TRBV4-1 to TRBJ1-1; the D is unclear. V lost 4 bases and J lost 2, with 17 bases in between. The CDR3 has 16 residues. Germline values: CDR1 MGHRA, CDR2 YSYEKL. The CDR3 sequence is CASSPMLEGRNTEAFF. The CDR3 DNA sequence: TGCGCCAGCAGCCCTATGCTTGAGGGTAGAAACACTGAAGCTTTCTTT.

This rearrangement joins TRBV7-8 to TRBJ2-7; either TRBD1 or TRBD2 may fit D (5 bases each). Trimming took 4 bases from V and 5 from J, leaving 12 bases between them. Germline CDR1 reads SGHVS; CDR2 reads FQNEAQ. The CDR3 is 13 amino acids. The CDR3 loop is CASSWDRSNEQYF. In DNA, the CDR3 is TGTGCCAGCAGCTGGGACCGGAGTAACGAGCAGTACTTC.

This clonotype appeared a few times. The V call is TRBV14, the J call TRBJ2-7, with TRBD2 matching over 7 bases. The CDR3 has 17 residues. Germline V gives CDR1 SGHDN, CDR2 FVKESK. V shed 1 base and J 1 base; nucleotides not matched to a gene: 10. CDR3 coding DNA: TGTGCCAGCAGCCAAGCTCCTGGAGCGGGGCTTTCCTACGAGCAGTACTTC. It specifies CASSQAPGAGLSYEQYF.

This clonotype was detected a few times. The rearrangement uses TRBV6-2 or TRBV6-3 and TRBJ1-3; no definite D call. Looked up from germline, CDR1 is MNHEY and CDR2 is SVGEGT. The V gene lost 0 bases and the J gene lost 0 bases, with 6 bases spanning the gap. This CDR3 comprises 15 residues. The CDR3 coding sequence is TGTGCCAGCAGTTACTCGCCCTTCTCTGGAAACACCATATATTTT. Its translation: CASSYSPFSGNTIYF.

J is TRBJ2-5 and V is TRBV7-9; D ambiguous. The CDR3 extends over 14 amino acids. From germline, CDR1 is SEHNR and CDR2 FQNEAQ (reference sequence). Trimming pared 5 bases from V and 0 bases from J, leaving 10 bases between. CDR3 DNA sequence: TGTGCCAGCAGCCACCAGGAGTACCAAGAGACCCAGTACTTC. It yields the protein CASSHQEYQETQYF.